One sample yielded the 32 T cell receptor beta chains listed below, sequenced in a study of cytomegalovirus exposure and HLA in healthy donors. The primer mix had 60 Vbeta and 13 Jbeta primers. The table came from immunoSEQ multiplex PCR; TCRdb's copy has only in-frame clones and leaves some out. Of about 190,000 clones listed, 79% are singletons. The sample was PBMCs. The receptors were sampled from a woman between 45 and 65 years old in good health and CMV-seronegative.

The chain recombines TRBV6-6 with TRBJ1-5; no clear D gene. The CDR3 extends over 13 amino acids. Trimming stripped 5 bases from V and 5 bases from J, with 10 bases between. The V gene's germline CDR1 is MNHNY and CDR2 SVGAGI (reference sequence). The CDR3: CASSRTRHQPQHF. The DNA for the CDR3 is TGTGCCAGCAGTAGGACTAGACATCAGCCCCAGCATTTT.

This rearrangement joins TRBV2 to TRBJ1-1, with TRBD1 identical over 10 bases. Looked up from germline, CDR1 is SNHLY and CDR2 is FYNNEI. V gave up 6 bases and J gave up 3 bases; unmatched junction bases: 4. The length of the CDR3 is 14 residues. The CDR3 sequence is CASSRDRGDTEAFF. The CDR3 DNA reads TGTGCCAGCAGCCGGGACAGGGGTGACACTGAAGCTTTCTTT.

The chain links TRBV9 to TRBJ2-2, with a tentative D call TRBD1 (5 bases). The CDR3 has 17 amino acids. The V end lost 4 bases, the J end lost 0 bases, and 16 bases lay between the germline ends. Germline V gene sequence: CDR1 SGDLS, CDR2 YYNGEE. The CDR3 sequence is CASSSGSAHANTGELFF. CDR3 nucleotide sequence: TGTGCCAGCAGCTCAGGGTCTGCCCACGCGAACACCGGGGAGCTGTTTTTT.

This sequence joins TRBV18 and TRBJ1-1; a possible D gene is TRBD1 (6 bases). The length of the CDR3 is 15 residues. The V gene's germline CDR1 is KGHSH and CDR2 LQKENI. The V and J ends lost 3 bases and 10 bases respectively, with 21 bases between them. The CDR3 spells CASSPLGTPQGLAFF. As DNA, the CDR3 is TGTGCCAGCTCACCCCTCGGGACACCCCAAGGCTTAGCTTTCTTT.

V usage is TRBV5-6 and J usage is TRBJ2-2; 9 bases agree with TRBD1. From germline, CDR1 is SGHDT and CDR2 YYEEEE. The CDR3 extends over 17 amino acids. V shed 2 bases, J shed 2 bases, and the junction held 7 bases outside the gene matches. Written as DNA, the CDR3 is TGTGCCAGCAGCTTAACAGGGACAGGGTTCAACACCGGGGAGCTGTTTTTT. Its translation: CASSLTGTGFNTGELFF.

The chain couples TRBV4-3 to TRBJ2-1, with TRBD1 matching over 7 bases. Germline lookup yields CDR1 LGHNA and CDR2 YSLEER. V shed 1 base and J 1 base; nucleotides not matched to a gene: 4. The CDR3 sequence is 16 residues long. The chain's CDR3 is CASSQALTGSYNEQFF. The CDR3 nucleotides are TGCGCCAGCAGCCAAGCCTTGACAGGGTCCTACAATGAGCAGTTCTTC.

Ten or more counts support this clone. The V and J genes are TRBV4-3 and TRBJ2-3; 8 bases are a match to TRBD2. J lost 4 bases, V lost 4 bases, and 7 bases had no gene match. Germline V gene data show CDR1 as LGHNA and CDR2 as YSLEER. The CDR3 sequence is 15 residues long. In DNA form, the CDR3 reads TGCGCCAGCAGCCTAGCGGGACGCTCTTCAGATACGCAGTATTTT. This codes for CASSLAGRSSDTQYF.

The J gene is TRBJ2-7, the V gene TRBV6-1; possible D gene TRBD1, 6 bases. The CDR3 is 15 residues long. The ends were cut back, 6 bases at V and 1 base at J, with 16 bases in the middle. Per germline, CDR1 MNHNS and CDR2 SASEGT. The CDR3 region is CASSAGTIESYEQYF. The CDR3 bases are TGTGCCAGCAGCGCCGGGACAATAGAATCCTACGAGCAGTACTTC.

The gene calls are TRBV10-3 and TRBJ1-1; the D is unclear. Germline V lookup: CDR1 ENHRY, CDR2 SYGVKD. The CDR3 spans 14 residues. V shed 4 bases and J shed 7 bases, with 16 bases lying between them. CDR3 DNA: TGTGCCATCAGTGTAGACGGTCTGGAGGGTGAAGCTTTCTTT. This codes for CAISVDGLEGEAFF.

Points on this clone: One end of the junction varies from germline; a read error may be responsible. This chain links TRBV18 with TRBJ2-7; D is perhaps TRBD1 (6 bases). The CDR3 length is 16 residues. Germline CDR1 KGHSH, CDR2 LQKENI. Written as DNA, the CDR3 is TGTGCCAGCTCAGAATATGGGCAGAGGGGGTCCTCCGAGCAGTACTTC. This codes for CASSEYGQRGSSEQYF.

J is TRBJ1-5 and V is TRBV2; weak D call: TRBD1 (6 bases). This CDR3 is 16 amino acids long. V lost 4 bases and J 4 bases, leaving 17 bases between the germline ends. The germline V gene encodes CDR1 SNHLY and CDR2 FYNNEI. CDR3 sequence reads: CASSGRDRTVNQPQHF. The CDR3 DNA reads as TGTGCCAGCAGTGGGAGAGACAGGACTGTTAATCAGCCCCAGCATTTT.

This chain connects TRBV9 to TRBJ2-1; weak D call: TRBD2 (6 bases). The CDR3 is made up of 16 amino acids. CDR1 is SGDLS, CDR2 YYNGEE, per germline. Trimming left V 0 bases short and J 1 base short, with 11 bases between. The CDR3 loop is CASSVGLALSYNEQFF. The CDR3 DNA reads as TGTGCCAGCAGCGTAGGGCTAGCGCTATCCTACAATGAGCAGTTCTTC.

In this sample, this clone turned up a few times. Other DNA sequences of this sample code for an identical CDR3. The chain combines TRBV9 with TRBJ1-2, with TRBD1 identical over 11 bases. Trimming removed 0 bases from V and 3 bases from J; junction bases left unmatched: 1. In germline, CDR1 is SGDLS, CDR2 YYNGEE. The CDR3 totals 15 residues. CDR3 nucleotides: TGTGCCAGCAGCGTAGGGACAGGGGGCGACTATGGCTACACCTTC. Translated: CASSVGTGGDYGYTF. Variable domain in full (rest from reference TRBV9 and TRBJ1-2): DSGVTQTPKHLITATGQRVTLRCSPRSGDLSVYWYQQSLDQGLQFLIQYYNGEERAKGNILERFSAQQFPDLHSELNLSSLELGDSALYFCASSVGTGGDYGYTFGSGTRLTVV.

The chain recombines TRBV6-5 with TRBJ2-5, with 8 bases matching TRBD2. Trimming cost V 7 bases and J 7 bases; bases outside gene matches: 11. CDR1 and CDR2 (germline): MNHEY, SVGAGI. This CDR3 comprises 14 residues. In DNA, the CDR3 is TGTGCCAGCACCCTACTAGCGGACAGCGGGACCCAGTACTTC. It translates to CASTLLADSGTQYF.

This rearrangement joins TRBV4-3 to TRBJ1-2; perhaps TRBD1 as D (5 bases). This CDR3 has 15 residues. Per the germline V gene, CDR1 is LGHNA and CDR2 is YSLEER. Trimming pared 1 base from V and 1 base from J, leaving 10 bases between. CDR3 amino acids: CASSQGGEGNYGYTF. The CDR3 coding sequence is TGCGCCAGCAGCCAAGGGGGGGAAGGTAACTATGGCTACACCTTC.

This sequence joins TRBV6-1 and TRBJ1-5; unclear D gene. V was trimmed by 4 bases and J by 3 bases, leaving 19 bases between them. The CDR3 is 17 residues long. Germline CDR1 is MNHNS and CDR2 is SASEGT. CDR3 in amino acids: CASSASVGGGLNQPQHF. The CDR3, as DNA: TGTGCCAGCAGTGCATCTGTGGGAGGAGGCCTCAATCAGCCCCAGCATTTT.

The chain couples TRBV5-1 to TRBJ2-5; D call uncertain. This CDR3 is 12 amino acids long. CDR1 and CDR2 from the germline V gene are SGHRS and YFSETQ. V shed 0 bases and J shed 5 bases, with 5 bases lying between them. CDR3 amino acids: CASSLAAETQYF. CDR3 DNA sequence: TGCGCCAGCAGCTTGGCCGCGGAGACCCAGTACTTC.

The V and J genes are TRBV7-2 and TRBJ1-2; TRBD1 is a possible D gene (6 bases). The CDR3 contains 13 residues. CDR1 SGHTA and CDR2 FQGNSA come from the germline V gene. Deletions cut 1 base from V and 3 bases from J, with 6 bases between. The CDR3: CASSLDRDYGYTF. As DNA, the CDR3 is TGTGCCAGCAGCTTAGACAGGGACTATGGCTACACCTTC.

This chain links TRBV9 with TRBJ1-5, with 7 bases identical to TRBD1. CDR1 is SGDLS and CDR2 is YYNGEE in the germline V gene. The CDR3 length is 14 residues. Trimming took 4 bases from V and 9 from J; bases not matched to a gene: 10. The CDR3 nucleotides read TGTGCCAGCAGCCCAGGACAGGCCCCGGTGCCCCAGCATTTT. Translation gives CASSPGQAPVPQHF.

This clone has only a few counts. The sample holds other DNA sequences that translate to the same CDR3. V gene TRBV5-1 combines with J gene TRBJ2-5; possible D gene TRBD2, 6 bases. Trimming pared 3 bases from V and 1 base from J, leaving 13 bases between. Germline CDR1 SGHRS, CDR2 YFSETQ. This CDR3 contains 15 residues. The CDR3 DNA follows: TGCGCCAGCAGCTCACTCGGGGGAGGCCAAGAGACCCAGTACTTC. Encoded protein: CASSSLGGGQETQYF.

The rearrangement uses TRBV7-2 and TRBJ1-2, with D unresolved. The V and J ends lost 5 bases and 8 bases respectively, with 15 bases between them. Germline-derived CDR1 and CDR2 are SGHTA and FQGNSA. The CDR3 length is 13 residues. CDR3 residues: CASSHPVSRGYTF. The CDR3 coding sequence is TGTGCCAGCAGCCATCCGGTTTCGAGAGGCTACACCTTC.

CDR3 sequence: CASSIGQGAGANVLTF. The CDR3 coding sequence is TGTGCCAGTAGTATCGGGCAGGGGGCGGGGGCCAACGTCCTGACTTTC. The gene calls are TRBV19 and TRBJ2-6, with 8 bases that match TRBD1. From germline, CDR1 is LNHDA and CDR2 SQIVND (reference sequence). CDR3 length equals 16 residues. V lost 3 bases and J lost 4; bases outside the gene matches: 5.

The CDR3 sequence is CASARRGTGYGYTF. The CDR3 region has the DNA TGTGCCAGTGCAAGAAGGGGGACAGGCTATGGCTACACCTTC. The V call is TRBV19, the J call TRBJ1-2; 8 bases agree with TRBD1. CDR3 length equals 14 residues. After removal of 8 bases from V and 4 bases from J, the junction contained 9 bases not matched to a gene. The germline V gene encodes CDR1 LNHDA and CDR2 SQIVND (reference sequence).

CDR3 nucleotide sequence: TGTGCCAGCAGTTCCGGGGGACAGGGTTTCACCGGGGAGCTGTTTTTT. This codes for CASSSGGQGFTGELFF. This chain uses TRBV6-5 with TRBJ2-2; 9 positions match TRBD1. The trim removed 4 bases at V and 4 bases at J, leaving 7 bases unmatched. CDR1 and CDR2 from the germline V gene are MNHEY and SVGAGI. The CDR3 is made up of 16 amino acids.

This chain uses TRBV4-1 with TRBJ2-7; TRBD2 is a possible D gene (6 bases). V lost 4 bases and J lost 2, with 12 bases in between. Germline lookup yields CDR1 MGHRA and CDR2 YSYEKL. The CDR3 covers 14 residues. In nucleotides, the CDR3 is TGCGCCAGCAGCCTTACGACTAGTACCTACGAGCAGTACTTC. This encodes CASSLTTSTYEQYF.

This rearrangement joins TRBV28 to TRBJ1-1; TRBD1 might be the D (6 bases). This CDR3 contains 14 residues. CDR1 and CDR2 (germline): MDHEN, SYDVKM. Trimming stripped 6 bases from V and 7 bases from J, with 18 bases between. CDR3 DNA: TGTGCCAGCAGCCGCTCTCCAGGGGCAGTTGAAGCTTTCTTT. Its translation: CASSRSPGAVEAFF.

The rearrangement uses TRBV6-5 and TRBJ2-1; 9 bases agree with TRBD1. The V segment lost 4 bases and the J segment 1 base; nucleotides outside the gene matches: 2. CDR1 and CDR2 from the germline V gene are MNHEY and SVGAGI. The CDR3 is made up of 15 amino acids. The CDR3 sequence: CASSSQGASYNEQFF. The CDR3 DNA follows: TGTGCCAGCAGTTCACAGGGGGCATCCTACAATGAGCAGTTCTTC.

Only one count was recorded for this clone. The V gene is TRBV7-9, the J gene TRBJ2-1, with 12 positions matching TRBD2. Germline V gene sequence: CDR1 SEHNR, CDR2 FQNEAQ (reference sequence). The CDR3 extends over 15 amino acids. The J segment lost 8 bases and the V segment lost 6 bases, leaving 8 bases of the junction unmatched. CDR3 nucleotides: TGTGCCAGCAGTCCTCTAGCGGGGGGGCGAGATGAGCAGTTCTTC. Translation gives CASSPLAGGRDEQFF.

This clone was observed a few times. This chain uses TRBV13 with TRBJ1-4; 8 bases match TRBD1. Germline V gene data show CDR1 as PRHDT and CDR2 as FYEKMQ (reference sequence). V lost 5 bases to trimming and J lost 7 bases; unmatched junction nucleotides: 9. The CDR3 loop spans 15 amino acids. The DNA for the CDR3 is TGTGCCAGCAGCATGACCGGGACAGGACCTGAAAAACTGTTTTTT. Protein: CASSMTGTGPEKLFF.

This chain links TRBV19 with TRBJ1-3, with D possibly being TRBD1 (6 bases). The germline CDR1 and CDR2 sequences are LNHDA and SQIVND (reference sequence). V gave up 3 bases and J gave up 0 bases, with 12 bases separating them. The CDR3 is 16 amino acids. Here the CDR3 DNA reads TGTGCCAGTAGTATCCAGACAGGAGTCTCTGGAAACACCATATATTTT. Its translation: CASSIQTGVSGNTIYF.

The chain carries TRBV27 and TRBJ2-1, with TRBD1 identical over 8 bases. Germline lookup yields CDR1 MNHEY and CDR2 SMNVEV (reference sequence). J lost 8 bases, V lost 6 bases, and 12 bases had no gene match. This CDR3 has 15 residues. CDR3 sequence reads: CASRRPGQEGYEQFF. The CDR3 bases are TGTGCCAGCAGGCGGCCGGGACAGGAAGGTTATGAGCAGTTCTTC.

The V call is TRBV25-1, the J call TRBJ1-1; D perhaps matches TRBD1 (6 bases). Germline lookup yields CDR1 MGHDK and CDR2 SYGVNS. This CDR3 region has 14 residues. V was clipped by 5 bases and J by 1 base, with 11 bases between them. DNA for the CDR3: TGTGCCAGCAGTCCCTGGACAGCGAACACTGAAGCTTTCTTT. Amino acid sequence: CASSPWTANTEAFF.